These T cell receptor beta chains were read from a single sample in a study of Graves' ophthalmopathy and Graves' hyperthyroidism. MiXCR was run by TCRdb on the multiplex PCR reads, yielding one entry per CDR3 protein. Seen here are under 350,000 distinct CDR3 sequences, 15% to 20% observed once, and the top ten hold 9% to 15%. Sequenced sample: peripheral blood. The receptors were sampled from an adult man with Graves' ophthalmopathy. Each CDR3 is given with its conserved first and last residue. D genes are given only for firm matches. Clone size, where shown, is once, few, many, or a class for clones that have expanded.

cdr3_length j_call clone_size v_call d_call cdr3_nt cdr3_aa
14 TRBJ1-5 many TRBV20-1 TRBD1 TGCAGTGTGTCAACTAGGACAGGGAATCAGCCCCAGCATTTT CSVSTRTGNQPQHF
14 TRBJ1-1 many TRBV12-3/TRBV12-4 NA TGTGCCAGCAGTTTTAGGCGGGAGAACACTGAAGCTTTCTTT CASSFRRENTEAFF
15 TRBJ1-3 NA TRBV2 NA TGTGCCAGCAGTTTTGACAGGACCTCTGGAAACACCATATATTTT CASSFDRTSGNTIYF
15 TRBJ2-2 many TRBV30 NA TGTGCCTGGAGTGTACTGGAGGGGAGAGTCGGGGAGCTGTTTTTT CAWSVLEGRVGELFF
13 TRBJ1-3 many TRBV6-1 NA TGTGCCAGCACCTCGACGCTCGGAAACACCATATATTTT CASTSTLGNTIYF
15 TRBJ1-6 many TRBV28 TRBD1 TGTGCCAGCACCCCCCGGACAGGGGGCAATTCACCCCTCCACTTT CASTPRTGGNSPLHF
13 TRBJ1-2 once TRBV7-2 NA TGTGCCAGCAGCTTAGGCCCCGGCTACGACTACACCTTC CASSLGPGYDYTF
17 TRBJ1-1 many TRBV6-2/TRBV6-3 TRBD1 TGTGCCAGCACCAGAAACACAGGGGGCGGACGGGGGACTGAAGCTTTCTTT CASTRNTGGGRGTEAFF
15 TRBJ2-7 many TRBV28 TRBD2 TGTGCCAGCAGTTCCAGACCGGGGGGGAGAGGTGAGCAGTACTTC CASSSRPGGRGEQYF
12 TRBJ2-7 many TRBV29-1 NA TGCAGCGCAACGGGACAACACTACGAGCAGTACTTC CSATGQHYEQYF
16 TRBJ1-5 many TRBV6-1 NA TGTGCCAGCAGTGAAACAGGGTCTTATAGCAATCAGCCCCAGCATTTT CASSETGSYSNQPQHF
14 TRBJ2-4 many TRBV11-1 NA TGTGCCAGCAGCTTCGGCGGGGCCAAAAACATTCAGTACTTC CASSFGGAKNIQYF
15 TRBJ2-2 few TRBV6-1 NA TGTGCCAGCAGGGTAGAAGCAGGGGCTCACGGGGAGCTGTTTTTT CASRVEAGAHGELFF
14 TRBJ1-6 many TRBV6-5 NA TGTGCCAGCAGTTTTGTTTCGGATAATTCACCCCTCCACTTT CASSFVSDNSPLHF
13 TRBJ1-1 NA TRBV30 NA TGTGCCTGGACTTACCGGGTGAACACTGAAGCTTTCTTT CAWTYRVNTEAFF
16 TRBJ2-7 NA TRBV28 NA TGTGCCAGCAGTTTAGAGAGTGGGAACCCCTCCTACGAGCAGTACTTC CASSLESGNPSYEQYF
17 TRBJ2-6 NA TRBV18 NA TGTGCCAGCTCCCCTTTGCGGCCCGTGGTCGGGGCCAACGTCCTGACTTTC CASSPLRPVVGANVLTF
15 TRBJ2-5 many TRBV20-1 NA TGCAGTGCTAGAGATCTCGACGGGGACCAAGAGACCCAGTACTTC CSARDLDGDQETQYF
13 TRBJ1-1 NA TRBV30 NA TGTGCCTGGAAGACCGCCCGTGAAACTGAAGCTTTCTTT CAWKTARETEAFF
14 TRBJ1-2 many TRBV15 NA TGTGCCACCAGCAGAGAGTGGACTACCTATGGCTACACCTTC CATSREWTTYGYTF